The 14 T cell receptor beta chains reported below all come from one sample, sequenced in a study of blood T cell repertoires in COVID-19. Profiled with immunoSEQ multiplex PCR; TCRdb holds only in-frame clones, not every one. Altogether about 170,000 clones are present, around 90% being singletons, with the ten largest covering about 2.6%. The source material was peripheral blood. The receptors come from a woman older than 75 with COVID-19, enrolled during active disease.

The DNA for the CDR3 is TGTGCCAGCAGTGAACTGGCAAAGAACACTGAAGCTTTCTTT. It translates to CASSELAKNTEAFF. This rearrangement joins TRBV2 to TRBJ1-1; D is undetermined. Trimming shortened V by 2 bases and J by 1 base, and 8 bases separated the two germline ends. CDR3 size: 14 residues. CDR1 is SNHLY and CDR2 is FYNNEI in the germline V gene.

This chain connects TRBV23-1 to TRBJ2-7; possibly TRBD2 for D (5 bases). TRBV23-1 is filed as an ORF, its function uncertain. V was trimmed by 0 bases and J by 0 bases, leaving 15 bases between them. This CDR3 spans 17 amino acids. The CDR3 loop is CASSQSIPLGVSYEQYF. The DNA for the CDR3 is TGCGCCAGCAGTCAATCGATTCCCCTCGGGGTCTCCTACGAGCAGTACTTC.

This rearrangement joins TRBV5-8 to TRBJ1-5; TRBD1 matches at 7 bases. The CDR3 is made up of 15 amino acids. With V trimmed by 0 bases and J by 6 bases, 6 bases remained unmatched. CDR1 is SGHTS and CDR2 is YDEGEE in the germline V gene. The CDR3 reads CASSLEGAVGQPQHF. The CDR3 DNA reads TGTGCCAGCAGCTTGGAGGGGGCAGTGGGTCAGCCCCAGCATTTT.

The chain employs TRBV6-2 or TRBV6-3 and TRBJ2-7; D perhaps matches TRBD2 (5 bases). The CDR3 covers 15 residues. V dropped 2 bases and J dropped 3 bases, with 14 bases sitting between them. CDR1 is MNHEY, CDR2 SVGEGT, per germline. CDR3: CASSYRWELLYEQYF. CDR3 coding DNA: TGTGCCAGCAGTTACCGGTGGGAGCTGCTCTACGAGCAGTACTTC.

The table lists this clone with a count of one. The rearrangement joins TRBV6-2 or TRBV6-3 to TRBJ1-1; 11 bases fit TRBD1. The V gene's germline CDR1 is MNHEY and CDR2 SVGEGT. This CDR3 spans 16 amino acids. Trimming at V came to 6 bases and at J to 4 bases, leaving 10 bases not matched to a gene. CDR3: CASSHGQGAMSTEAFF. In DNA form, the CDR3 reads TGTGCCAGCAGCCATGGACAGGGGGCGATGAGCACTGAAGCTTTCTTT.

The chain links TRBV27 to TRBJ2-1; 12 bases are shared with TRBD2. Germline V CDR1 and CDR2: MNHEY, SMNVEV (reference sequence). The V segment lost 6 bases and the J segment 1 base; nucleotides outside the gene matches: 4. The CDR3 extends over 16 amino acids. DNA of the CDR3: TGTGCCAGCAGAAAACTAGCGGGGGGTTCCTACAATGAGCAGTTCTTC. Its translation: CASRKLAGGSYNEQFF.

The chain couples TRBV5-1 to TRBJ2-3; perhaps TRBD2 as D (5 bases). The CDR3 is 15 amino acids. With 0 bases removed from V and 1 base from J, the gap between germline ends came to 9 bases. The germline CDR1 and CDR2 sequences are SGHRS and YFSETQ. The CDR3 region has the DNA TGCGCCAGCAGCTTGGTTGGTAGCGGCACAGATACGCAGTATTTT. This translates into CASSLVGSGTDTQYF.

This clone was seen a few times. V is TRBV7-2 and J is TRBJ1-1, with D perhaps matching TRBD1 (5 bases). CDR1 and CDR2 (germline): SGHTA, FQGNSA. The V and J ends lost 3 bases and 1 base respectively, with 9 bases between them. This CDR3 comprises 14 residues. The CDR3 sequence is CASSLGRGNTEAFF. CDR3 nucleotide sequence: TGTGCCAGCAGCTTGGGTAGGGGGAACACTGAAGCTTTCTTT.

The J gene is TRBJ2-1, the V gene TRBV4-1; the D gene is possibly TRBD1 (6 bases). V was cut by 0 bases and J by 9 bases, with 27 bases left in between. The CDR3 length is 19 residues. Germline-derived CDR1 and CDR2 are MGHRA and YSYEKL. For the CDR3, the DNA is TGCGCCAGCAGCCAAGATTGGGGTAGGATAGCGAGGCTCAGGGGTGAGCAGTTCTTC. Its protein product is CASSQDWGRIARLRGEQFF.

CDR3 in amino acids: CASSWEGSGANVLTF. For the CDR3, the DNA is TGTGCCAGCAGCTGGGAGGGTTCTGGGGCCAACGTCCTGACTTTC. The chain carries TRBV9 and TRBJ2-6; 7 bases align to TRBD2. CDR3 length: 15 amino acids. CDR1 is SGDLS and CDR2 is YYNGEE in the germline V gene. J gave up 1 base and V 4 bases, and 2 bases lay outside the gene matches.

V gene TRBV2 combines with J gene TRBJ2-3; D unresolved. Per the germline V gene, CDR1 is SNHLY and CDR2 is FYNNEI. The CDR3 has 13 residues. Trimming cost V 2 bases and J 3 bases, with 6 bases left between them. CDR3 nucleotides: TGTGCCAGCAGTGAAACGAGGACAGATACGCAGTATTTT. Protein sequence: CASSETRTDTQYF.

The genes are TRBV7-6 and TRBJ2-3, with 9 bases lining up with TRBD2. Per germline, CDR1 SGHVS and CDR2 FNYEAQ. The CDR3 is made up of 17 amino acids. Trimming took 1 base from V and 3 from J; bases not matched to a gene: 8. CDR3 DNA sequence: TGTGCCAGCAGCTTAGGCTCGGGGACTAGCAGGACAGATACGCAGTATTTT. Translated: CASSLGSGTSRTDTQYF.

The V gene is TRBV28, the J gene TRBJ1-5; no clear D gene. The CDR3 covers 13 residues. The V gene lost 5 bases and the J gene lost 4 bases, with 9 bases spanning the gap. Germline loops: CDR1 MDHEN, CDR2 SYDVKM. CDR3 nucleotides: TGTGCCAGCAGTGGGCCCCAAAATCAGCCCCAGCATTTT. Translating it yields CASSGPQNQPQHF.

The chain carries TRBV3-1 (or the pseudogene TRBV3-2) and TRBJ1-4; 7 bases agree with TRBD1. This CDR3 is built from 16 residues. The junction had 9 bases not matched to a gene; V was cut back by 0 bases and J by 8 bases. CDR1 and CDR2 from the germline V gene are LGHDT and YNNKEL (reference sequence). The CDR3 here is CASSQDLYRGREKLFF. The CDR3 coding sequence is TGTGCCAGCAGCCAAGATCTGTACAGGGGCAGAGAAAAACTGTTTTTT.